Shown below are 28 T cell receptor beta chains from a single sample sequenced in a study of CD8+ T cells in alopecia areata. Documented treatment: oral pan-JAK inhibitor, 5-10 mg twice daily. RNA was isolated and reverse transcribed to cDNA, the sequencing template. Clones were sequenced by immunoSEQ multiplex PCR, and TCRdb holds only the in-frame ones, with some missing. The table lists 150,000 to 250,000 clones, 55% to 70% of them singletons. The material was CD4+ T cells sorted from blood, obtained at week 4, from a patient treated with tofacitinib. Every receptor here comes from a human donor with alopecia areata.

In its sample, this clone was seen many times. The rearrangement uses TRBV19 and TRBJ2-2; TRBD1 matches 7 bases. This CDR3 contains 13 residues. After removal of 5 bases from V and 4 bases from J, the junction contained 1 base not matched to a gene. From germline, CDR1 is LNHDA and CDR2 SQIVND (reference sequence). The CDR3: CASSDRATGELFF. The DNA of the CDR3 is TGTGCCAGTAGTGACAGGGCCACCGGGGAGCTGTTTTTT. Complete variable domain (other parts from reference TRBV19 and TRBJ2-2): DGGITQSPKYLFRKEGQNVTLSCEQNLNHDAMYWYRQDPGQGLRLIYYSQIVNDFQKGDIAEGYSVSREKKESFPLTVTSAQKNPTAFYLCASSDRATGELFFGEGSRLTVL.

CDR3 DNA sequence: TGTGCCACCAGCAACAGGGCGAACACTGAAGCTTTCTTT. Protein product: CATSNRANTEAFF. This chain links TRBV15 with TRBJ1-1, with a weak D call TRBD1 (6 bases). The CDR3 runs to 13 residues. Germline V gene lookup returns CDR1 LNHNV and CDR2 YYDKDF (reference sequence). The ends were cut back, 4 bases at V and 1 base at J, with 7 bases in the middle.

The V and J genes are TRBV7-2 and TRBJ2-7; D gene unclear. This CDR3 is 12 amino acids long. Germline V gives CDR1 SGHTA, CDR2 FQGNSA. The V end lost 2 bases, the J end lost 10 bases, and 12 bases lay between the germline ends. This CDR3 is CASSLRPVDQYF. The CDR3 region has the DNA TGTGCCAGCAGCTTAAGACCGGTCGATCAGTACTTC.

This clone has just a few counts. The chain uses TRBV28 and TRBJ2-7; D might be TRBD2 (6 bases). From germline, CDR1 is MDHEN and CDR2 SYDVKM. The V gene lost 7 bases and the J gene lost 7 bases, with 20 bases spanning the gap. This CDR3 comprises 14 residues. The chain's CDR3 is CASTLVTGREEQYF. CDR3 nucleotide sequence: TGTGCCAGCACCCTGGTTACAGGCCGGGAGGAGCAGTACTTC.

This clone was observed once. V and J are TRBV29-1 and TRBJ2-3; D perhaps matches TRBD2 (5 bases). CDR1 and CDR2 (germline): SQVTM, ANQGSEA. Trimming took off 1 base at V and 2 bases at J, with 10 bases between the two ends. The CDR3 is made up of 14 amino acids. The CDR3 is CSVEGTWNTDTQYF. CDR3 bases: TGCAGCGTTGAAGGGACTTGGAACACAGATACGCAGTATTTT.

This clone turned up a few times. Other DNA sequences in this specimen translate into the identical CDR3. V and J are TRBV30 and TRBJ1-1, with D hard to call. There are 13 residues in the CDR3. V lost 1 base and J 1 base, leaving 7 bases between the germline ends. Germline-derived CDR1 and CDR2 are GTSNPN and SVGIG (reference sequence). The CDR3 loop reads CAWSAGGNTEAFF. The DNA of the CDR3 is TGTGCCTGGAGTGCTGGAGGGAACACTGAAGCTTTCTTT.

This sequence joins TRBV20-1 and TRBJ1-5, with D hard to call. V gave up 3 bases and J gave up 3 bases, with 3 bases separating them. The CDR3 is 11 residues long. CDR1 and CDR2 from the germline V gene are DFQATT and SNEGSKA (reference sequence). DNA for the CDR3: TGCAGTGCTAGTGCCAATCAGCCCCAGCATTTT. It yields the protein CSASANQPQHF.

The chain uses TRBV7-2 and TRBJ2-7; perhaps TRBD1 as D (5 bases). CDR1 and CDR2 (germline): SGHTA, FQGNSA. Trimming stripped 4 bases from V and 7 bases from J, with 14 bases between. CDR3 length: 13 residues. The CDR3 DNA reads TGTGCCAGCAGCTCACAGGTGATGCGGGAGCAGTACTTC. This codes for CASSSQVMREQYF.

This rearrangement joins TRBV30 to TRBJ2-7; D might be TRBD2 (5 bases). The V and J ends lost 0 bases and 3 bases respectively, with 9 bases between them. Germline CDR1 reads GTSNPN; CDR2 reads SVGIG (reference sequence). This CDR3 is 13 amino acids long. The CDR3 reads CAWSVRRSYEQYF. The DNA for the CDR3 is TGTGCCTGGAGTGTACGGAGGAGCTACGAGCAGTACTTC.

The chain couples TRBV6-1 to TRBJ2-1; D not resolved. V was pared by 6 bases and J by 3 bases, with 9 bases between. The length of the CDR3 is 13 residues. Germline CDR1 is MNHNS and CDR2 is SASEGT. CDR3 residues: CASRLRDYNEQFF. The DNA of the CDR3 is TGTGCCAGCAGATTACGAGACTACAATGAGCAGTTCTTC.

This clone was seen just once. DNA of the CDR3: TGTGCCAGCTCACCGGCTGACAGATTCTACACCTTC. It specifies CASSPADRFYTF. This chain joins TRBV18 and TRBJ1-2, with D possibly matching TRBD1 (5 bases). Per germline, CDR1 KGHSH and CDR2 LQKENI. V lost 3 bases and J 10 bases, leaving 12 bases between the germline ends. CDR3 length: 12 residues.

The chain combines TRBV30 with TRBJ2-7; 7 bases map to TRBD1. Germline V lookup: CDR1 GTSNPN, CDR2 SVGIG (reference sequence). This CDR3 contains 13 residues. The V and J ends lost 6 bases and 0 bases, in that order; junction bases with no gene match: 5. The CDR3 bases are TGTGCCTGCCCCCGGACAGGCTCCTACGAGCAGTACTTC. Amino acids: CACPRTGSYEQYF.

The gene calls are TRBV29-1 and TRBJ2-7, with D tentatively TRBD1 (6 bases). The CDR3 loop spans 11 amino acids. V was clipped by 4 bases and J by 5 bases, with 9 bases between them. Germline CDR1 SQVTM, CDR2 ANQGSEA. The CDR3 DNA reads TGCAGCGTTGGATGGGGGCACGAGCAGTACTTC. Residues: CSVGWGHEQYF.

As DNA, the CDR3 is TGTGCCAGCAGGCTATTTCAGGGGACGATCACTGAAGCTTTCTTT. Its protein is CASRLFQGTITEAFF. The rearrangement joins TRBV6-5 to TRBJ1-1; possible D gene TRBD1, 6 bases. The CDR3 is made up of 15 amino acids. Trimming cost V 6 bases and J 4 bases, with 18 bases left between them. Germline V CDR1 and CDR2: MNHEY, SVGAGI.

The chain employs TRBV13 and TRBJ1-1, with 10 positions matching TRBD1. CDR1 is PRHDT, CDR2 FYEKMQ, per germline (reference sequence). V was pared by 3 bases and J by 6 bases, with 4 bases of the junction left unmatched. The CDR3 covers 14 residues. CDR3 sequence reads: CASSLWDRGPEAFF. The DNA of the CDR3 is TGTGCCAGCAGCTTGTGGGACAGGGGACCTGAAGCTTTCTTT.

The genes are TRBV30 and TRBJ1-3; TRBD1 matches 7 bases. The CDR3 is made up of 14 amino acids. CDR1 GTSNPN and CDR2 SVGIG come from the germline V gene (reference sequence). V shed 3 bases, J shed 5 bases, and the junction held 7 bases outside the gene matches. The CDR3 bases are TGTGCCTGGAGAGGAGGGGGCGAGCGAAACACCATATATTTT. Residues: CAWRGGGERNTIYF. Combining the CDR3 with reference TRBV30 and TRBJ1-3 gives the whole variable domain SQTIHQWPATLVQPVGSPLSLECTVEGTSNPNLYWYRQAAGRGLQLLFYSVGIGQISSEVPQNLSASRPQDRQFILSSKKLLLSDSGFYLCAWRGGGERNTIYFGEGSWLTVV.

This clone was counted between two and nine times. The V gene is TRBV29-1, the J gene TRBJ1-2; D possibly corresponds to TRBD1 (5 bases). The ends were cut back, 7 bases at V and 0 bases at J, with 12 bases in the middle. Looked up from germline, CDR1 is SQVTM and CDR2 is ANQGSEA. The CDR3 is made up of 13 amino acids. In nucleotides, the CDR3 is TGCAGCGCCGGGGGGGACGCTAACTATGGCTACACCTTC. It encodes CSAGGDANYGYTF.

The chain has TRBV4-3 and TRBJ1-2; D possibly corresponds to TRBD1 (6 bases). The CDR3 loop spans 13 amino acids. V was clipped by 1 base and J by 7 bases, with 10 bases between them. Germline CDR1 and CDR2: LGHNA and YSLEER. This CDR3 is CASSQVDRPGYTF. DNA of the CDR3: TGCGCCAGCAGCCAAGTTGACAGGCCTGGCTACACCTTC.

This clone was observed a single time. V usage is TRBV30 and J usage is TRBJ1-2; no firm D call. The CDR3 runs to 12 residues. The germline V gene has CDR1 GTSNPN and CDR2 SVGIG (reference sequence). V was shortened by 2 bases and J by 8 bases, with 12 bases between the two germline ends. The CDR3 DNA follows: TGTGCCTGGAGTTCCGGAGCTCGGGGCTACACCTTC. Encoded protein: CAWSSGARGYTF. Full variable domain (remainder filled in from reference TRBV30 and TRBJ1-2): SQTIHQWPATLVQPVGSPLSLECTVEGTSNPNLYWYRQAAGRGLQLLFYSVGIGQISSEVPQNLSASRPQDRQFILSSKKLLLSDSGFYLCAWSSGARGYTFGSGTRLTVV.

CDR3 nucleotides: TGTGCCAGCAGTACTTCTAGCGGGGGCCAATCCTACAATGAGCAGTTCTTC. It encodes CASSTSSGGQSYNEQFF. The chain uses TRBV5-6 and TRBJ2-1; 10 bases match TRBD2. Germline assignment: CDR1 SGHDT and CDR2 YYEEEE. V lost 5 bases and J lost 1; bases outside the gene matches: 9. This CDR3 comprises 17 residues.

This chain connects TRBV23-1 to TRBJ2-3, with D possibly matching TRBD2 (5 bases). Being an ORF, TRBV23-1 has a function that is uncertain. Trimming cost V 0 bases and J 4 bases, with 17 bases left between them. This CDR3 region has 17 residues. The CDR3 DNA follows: TGCGCCAGCAGTCAATCGAGAGGGCAGTTCGATCCAGATACGCAGTATTTT. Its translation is CASSQSRGQFDPDTQYF.

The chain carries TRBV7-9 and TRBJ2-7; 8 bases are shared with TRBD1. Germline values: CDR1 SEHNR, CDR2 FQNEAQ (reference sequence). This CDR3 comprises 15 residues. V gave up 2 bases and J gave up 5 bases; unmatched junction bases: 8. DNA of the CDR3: TGTGCCAGCAGCTTATCCGGGGGACAGGTTAACGAGCAGTACTTC. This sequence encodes CASSLSGGQVNEQYF.

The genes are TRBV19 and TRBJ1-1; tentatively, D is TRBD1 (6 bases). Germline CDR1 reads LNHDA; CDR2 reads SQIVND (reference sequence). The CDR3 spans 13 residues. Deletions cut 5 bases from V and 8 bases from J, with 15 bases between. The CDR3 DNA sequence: TGTGCCAGTAGTGAACAGGGCGTGGGGGAAGCTTTCTTT. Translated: CASSEQGVGEAFF. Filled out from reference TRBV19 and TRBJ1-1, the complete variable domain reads DGGITQSPKYLFRKEGQNVTLSCEQNLNHDAMYWYRQDPGQGLRLIYYSQIVNDFQKGDIAEGYSVSREKKESFPLTVTSAQKNPTAFYLCASSEQGVGEAFFGQGTRLTVV.

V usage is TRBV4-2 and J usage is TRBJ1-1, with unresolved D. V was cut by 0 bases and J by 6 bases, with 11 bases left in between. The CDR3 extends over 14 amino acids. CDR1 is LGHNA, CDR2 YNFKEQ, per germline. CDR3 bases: TGTGCCAGCAGCCAAGATTGGCTTAGCCCTGAAGCTTTCTTT. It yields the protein CASSQDWLSPEAFF.

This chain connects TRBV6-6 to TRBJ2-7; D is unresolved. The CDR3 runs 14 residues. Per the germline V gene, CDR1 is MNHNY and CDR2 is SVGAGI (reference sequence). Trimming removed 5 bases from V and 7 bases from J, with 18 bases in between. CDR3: CASSEPGPQAEQYF. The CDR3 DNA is TGTGCCAGCAGTGAGCCGGGTCCTCAGGCTGAGCAGTACTTC.

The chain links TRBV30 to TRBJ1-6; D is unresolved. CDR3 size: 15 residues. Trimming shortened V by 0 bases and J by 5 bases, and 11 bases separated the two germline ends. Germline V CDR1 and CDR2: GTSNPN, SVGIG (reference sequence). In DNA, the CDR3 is TGTGCCTGGAGTGTACGAAGACACGATAATTCACCCCTCCACTTT. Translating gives CAWSVRRHDNSPLHF.

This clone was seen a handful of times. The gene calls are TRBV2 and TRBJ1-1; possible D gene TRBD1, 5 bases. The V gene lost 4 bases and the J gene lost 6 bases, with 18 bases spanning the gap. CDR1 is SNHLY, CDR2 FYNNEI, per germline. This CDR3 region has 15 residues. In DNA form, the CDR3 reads TGTGCCAGCAGTGTGGTCAGGGCTCAAGGGGCTGAAGCTTTCTTT. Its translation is CASSVVRAQGAEAFF.

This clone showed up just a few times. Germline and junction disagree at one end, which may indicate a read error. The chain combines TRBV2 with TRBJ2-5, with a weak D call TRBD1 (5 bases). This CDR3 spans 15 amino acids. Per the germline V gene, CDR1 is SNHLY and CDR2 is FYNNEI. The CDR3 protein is CSNQPIVSGKETQYF. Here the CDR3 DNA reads TGCTCAAATCAACCAATTGTTTCAGGGAAAGAGACCCAGTACTTC.